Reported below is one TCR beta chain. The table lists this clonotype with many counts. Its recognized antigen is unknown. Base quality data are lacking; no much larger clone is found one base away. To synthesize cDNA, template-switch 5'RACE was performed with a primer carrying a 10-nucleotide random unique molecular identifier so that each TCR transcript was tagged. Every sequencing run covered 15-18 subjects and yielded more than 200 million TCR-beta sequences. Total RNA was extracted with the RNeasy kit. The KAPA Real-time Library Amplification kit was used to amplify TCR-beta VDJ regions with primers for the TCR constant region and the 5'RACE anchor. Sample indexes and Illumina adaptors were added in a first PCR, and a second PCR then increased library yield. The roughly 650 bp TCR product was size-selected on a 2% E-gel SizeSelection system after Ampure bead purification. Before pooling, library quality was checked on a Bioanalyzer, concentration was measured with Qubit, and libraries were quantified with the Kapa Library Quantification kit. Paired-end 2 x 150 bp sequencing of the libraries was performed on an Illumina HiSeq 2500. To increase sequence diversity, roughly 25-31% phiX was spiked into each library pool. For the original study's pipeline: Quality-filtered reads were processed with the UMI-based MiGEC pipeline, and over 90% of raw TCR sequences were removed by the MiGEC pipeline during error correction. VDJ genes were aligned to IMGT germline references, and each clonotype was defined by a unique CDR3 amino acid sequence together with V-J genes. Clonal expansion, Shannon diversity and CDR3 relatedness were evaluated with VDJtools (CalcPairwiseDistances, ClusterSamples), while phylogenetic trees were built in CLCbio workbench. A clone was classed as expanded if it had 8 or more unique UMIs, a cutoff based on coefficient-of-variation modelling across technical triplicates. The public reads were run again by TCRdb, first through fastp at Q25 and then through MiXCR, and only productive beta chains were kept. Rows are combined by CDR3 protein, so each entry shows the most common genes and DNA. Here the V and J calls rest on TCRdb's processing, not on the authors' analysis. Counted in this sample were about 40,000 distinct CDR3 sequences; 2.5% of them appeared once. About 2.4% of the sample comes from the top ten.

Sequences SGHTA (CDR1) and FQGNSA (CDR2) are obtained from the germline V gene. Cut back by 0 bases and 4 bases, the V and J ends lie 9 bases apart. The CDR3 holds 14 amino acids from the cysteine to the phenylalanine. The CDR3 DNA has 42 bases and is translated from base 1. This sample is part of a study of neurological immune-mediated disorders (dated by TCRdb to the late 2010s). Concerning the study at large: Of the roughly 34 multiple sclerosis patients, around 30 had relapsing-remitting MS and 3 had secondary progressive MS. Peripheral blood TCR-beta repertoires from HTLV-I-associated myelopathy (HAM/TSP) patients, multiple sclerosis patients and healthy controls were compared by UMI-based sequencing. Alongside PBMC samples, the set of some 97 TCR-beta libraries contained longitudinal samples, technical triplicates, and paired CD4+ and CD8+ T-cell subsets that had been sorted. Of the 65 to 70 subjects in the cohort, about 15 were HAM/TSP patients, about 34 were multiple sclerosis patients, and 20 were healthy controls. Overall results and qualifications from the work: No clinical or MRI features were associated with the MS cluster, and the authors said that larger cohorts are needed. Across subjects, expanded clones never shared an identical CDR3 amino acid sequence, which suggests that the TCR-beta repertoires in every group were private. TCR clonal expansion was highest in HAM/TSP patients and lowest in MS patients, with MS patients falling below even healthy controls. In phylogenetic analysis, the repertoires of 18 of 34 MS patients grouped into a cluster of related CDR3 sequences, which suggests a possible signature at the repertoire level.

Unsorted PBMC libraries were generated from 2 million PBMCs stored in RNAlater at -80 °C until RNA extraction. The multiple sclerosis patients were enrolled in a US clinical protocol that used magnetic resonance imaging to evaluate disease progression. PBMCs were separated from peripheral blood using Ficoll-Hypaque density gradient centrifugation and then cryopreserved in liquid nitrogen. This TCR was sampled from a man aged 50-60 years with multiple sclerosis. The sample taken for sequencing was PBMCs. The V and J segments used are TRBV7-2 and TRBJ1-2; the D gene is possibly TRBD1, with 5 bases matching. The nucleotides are TGTGCCAGCAGCTTAGCGTTCAGGGCCTATGGCTACACCTTC. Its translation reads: CASSLAFRAYGYTF.